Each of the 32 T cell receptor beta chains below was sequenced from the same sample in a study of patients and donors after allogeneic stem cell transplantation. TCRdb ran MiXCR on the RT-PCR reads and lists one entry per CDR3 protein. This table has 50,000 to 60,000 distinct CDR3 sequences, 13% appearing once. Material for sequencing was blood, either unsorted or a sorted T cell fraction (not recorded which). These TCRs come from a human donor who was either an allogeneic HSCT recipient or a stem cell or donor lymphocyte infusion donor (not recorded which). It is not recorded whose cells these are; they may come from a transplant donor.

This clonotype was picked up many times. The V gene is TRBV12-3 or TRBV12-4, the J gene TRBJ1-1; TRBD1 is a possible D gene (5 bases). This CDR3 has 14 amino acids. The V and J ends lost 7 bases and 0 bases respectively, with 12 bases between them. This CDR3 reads CASILGVVNTEAFF. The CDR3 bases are TGTGCCAGCATCTTGGGGGTAGTGAACACTGAAGCTTTCTTT.

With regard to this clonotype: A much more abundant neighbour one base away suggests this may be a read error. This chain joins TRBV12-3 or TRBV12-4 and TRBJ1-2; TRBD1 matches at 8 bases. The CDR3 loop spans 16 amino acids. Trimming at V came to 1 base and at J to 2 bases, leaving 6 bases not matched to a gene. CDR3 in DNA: TGTGCCAGCAGTTTAGAGCACAGGGGGATGAACTATGGCTACACCTTC. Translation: CASSLEHRGMNYGYTF.

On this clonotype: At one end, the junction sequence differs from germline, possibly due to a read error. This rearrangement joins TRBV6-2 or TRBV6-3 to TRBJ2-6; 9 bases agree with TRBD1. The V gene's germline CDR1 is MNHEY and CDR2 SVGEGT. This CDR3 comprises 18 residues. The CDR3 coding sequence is TGCGCCAGCAGGGACAGGGACTTCGAAAGCTCTGGGGCCAACGTCCTGACTTTC. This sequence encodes CASRDRDFESSGANVLTF.

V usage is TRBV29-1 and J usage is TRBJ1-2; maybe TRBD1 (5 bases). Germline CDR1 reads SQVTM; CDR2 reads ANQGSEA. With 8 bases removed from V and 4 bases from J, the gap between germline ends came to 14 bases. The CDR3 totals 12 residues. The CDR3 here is CSSFGGLYGYTF. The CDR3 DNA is TGCAGCTCCTTTGGGGGTCTCTATGGCTACACCTTC.

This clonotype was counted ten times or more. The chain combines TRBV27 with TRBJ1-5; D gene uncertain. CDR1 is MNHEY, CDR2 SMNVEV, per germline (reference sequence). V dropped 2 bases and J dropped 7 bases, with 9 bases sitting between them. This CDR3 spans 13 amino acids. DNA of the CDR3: TGTGCCAGCAGTTTAACTAGGGTCCAGCCCCAGCATTTT. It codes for CASSLTRVQPQHF.

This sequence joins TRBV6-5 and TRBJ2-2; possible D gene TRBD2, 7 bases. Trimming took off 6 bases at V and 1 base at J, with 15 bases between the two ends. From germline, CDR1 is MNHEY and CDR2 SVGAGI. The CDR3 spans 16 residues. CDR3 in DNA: TGTGCCAGCAGCTTGTTCGGGGGGCTGAACACCGGGGAGCTGTTTTTT. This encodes CASSLFGGLNTGELFF.

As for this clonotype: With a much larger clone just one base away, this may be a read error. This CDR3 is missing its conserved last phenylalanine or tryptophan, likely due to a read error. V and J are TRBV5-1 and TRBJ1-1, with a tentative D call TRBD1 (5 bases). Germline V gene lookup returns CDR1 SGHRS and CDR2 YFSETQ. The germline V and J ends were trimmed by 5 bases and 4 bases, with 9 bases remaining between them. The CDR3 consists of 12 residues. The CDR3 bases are TGCGCCAGCAGGGGGGGAAGCACTGAAGCTTTCTTG. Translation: CASRGGSTEAFL.

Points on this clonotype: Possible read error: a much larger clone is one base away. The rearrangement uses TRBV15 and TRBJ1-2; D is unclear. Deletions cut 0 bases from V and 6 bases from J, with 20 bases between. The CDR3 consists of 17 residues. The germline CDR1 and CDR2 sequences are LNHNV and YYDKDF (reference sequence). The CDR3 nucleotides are TGTGCCACCAGCAGAGATTATAGGCCAACCCCCTTGGATGGCTACACCTTC. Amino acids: CATSRDYRPTPLDGYTF.

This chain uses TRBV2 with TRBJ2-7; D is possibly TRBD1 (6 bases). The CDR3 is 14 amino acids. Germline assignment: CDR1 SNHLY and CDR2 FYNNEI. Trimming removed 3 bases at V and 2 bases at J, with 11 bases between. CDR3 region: CASSEDKGAYEQYF. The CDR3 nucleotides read TGTGCCAGCAGTGAGGACAAGGGGGCCTACGAGCAGTACTTC.

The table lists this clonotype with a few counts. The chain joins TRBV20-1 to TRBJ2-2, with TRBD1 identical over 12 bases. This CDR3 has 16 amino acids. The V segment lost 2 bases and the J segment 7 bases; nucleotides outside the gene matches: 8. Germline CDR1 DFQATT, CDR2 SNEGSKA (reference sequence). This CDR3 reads CSARKRDRGQIGELFF. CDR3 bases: TGCAGTGCTAGAAAGCGGGACAGGGGGCAAATCGGGGAGCTGTTTTTT.

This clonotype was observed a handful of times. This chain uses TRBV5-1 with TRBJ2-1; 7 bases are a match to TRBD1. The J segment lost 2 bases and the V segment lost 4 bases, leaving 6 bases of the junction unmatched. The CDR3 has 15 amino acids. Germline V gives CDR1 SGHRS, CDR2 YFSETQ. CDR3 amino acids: CASSPRGQTYNEQFF. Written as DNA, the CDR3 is TGCGCCAGCAGCCCGAGGGGACAGACCTACAATGAGCAGTTCTTC. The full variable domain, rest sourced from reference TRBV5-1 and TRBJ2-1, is KAGVTQTPRYLIKTRGQQVTLSCSPISGHRSVSWYQQTPGQGLQFLFEYFSETQRNKGNFPGRFSGRQFSNSRSEMNVSTLELGDSALYLCASSPRGQTYNEQFFGPGTRLTVL.

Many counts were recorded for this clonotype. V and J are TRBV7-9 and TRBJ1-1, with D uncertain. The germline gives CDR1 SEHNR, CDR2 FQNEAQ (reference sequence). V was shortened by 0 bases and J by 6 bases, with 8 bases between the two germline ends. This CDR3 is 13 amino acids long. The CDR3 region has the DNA TGTGCCAGCAGCTTAGCGGGGAGGGCTGAAGCTTTCTTT. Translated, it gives CASSLAGRAEAFF.

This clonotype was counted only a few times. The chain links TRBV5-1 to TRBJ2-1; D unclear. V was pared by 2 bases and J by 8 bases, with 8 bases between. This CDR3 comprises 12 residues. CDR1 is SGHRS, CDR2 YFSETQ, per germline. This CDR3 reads CASSFGFDEQFF. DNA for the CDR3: TGCGCCAGCAGCTTTGGGTTTGATGAGCAGTTCTTC.

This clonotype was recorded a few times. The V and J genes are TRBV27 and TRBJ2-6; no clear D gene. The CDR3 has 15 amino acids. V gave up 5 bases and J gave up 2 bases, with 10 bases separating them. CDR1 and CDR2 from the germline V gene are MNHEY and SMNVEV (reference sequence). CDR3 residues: CASSTFAAGANVLTF. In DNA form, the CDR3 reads TGTGCCAGCAGTACGTTTGCGGCTGGGGCCAACGTCCTGACTTTC.

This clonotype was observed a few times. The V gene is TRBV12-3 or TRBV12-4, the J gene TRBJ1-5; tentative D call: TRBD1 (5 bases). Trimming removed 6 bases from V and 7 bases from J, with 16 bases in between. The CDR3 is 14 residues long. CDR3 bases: TGTGCCAGCAGAAGTGGACCGGAGGGGCAGCCCCAGCATTTT. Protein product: CASRSGPEGQPQHF.

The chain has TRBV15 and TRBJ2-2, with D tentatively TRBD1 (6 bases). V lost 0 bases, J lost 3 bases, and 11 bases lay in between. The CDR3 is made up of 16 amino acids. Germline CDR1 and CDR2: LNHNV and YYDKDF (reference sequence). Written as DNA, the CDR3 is TGTGCCACCAGCAGAGATCTATACAGGGACACCGGGGAGCTGTTTTTT. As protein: CATSRDLYRDTGELFF. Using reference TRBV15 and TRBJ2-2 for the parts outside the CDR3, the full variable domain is DAMVIQNPRYQVTQFGKPVTLSCSQTLNHNVMYWYQQKSSQAPKLLFHYYDKDFNNEADTPDNFQSRRPNTSFCFLDIRSPGLGDTAMYLCATSRDLYRDTGELFFGEGSRLTVL.

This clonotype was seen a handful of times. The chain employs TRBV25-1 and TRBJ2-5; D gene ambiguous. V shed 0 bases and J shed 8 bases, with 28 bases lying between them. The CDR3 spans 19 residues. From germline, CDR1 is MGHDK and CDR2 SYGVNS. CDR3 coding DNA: TGTGCCAGCAGTGAATATCGGAATGTGAGGTCGGCCCTATGTGAAACCCAGTACTTC. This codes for CASSEYRNVRSALCETQYF.

The CDR3 here is CASSLQERYEQYF. CDR3 coding DNA: TGTGCCAGCAGTTTACAGGAACGCTACGAGCAGTACTTC. This chain connects TRBV27 to TRBJ2-7; unclear D gene. CDR1 and CDR2 (germline): MNHEY, SMNVEV (reference sequence). Trimming pared 2 bases from V and 3 bases from J, leaving 8 bases between. CDR3 length: 13 residues.

CDR3 in amino acids: CASSPPLRQGPYEQYF. CDR3 nucleotide sequence: TGTGCCAGCAGCCCCCCGTTGAGACAGGGTCCCTACGAGCAGTACTTC. The chain employs TRBV5-6 and TRBJ2-7, with TRBD1 identical over 7 bases. The CDR3 consists of 16 residues. Looked up from germline, CDR1 is SGHDT and CDR2 is YYEEEE. V was clipped by 4 bases and J by 2 bases; unmatched bases: 12.

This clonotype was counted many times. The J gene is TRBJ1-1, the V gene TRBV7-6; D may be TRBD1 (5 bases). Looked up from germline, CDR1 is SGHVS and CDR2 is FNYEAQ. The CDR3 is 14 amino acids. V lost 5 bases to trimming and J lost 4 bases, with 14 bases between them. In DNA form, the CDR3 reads TGTGCCAGCAGCCCGAGCCCAGGGTTCACTGAAGCTTTCTTT. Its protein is CASSPSPGFTEAFF. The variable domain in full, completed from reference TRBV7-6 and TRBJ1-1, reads GAGVSQSPRYKVTKRGQDVALRCDPISGHVSLYWYRQALGQGPEFLTYFNYEAQQDKSGLPNDRFSAERPEGSISTLTIQRTEQRDSAMYRCASSPSPGFTEAFFGQGTRLTVV.

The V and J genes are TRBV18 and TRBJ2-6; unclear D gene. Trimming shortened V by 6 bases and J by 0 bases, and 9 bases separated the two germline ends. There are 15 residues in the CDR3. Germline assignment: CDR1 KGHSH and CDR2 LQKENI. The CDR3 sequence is CASSPLSSGANVLTF. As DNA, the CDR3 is TGTGCCAGCTCGCCCCTTTCCTCTGGGGCCAACGTCCTGACTTTC. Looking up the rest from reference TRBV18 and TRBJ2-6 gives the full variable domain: NAGVMQNPRHLVRRRGQEARLRCSPMKGHSHVYWYRQLPEEGLKFMVYLQKENIIDESGMPKERFSAEFPKEGPSILRIQQVVRGDSAAYFCASSPLSSGANVLTFGAGSRLTVL.

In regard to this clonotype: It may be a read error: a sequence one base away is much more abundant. CDR3 nucleotides: TGTGTCAGCTTGGCAGGCCGGAACACTGAAGCTTTCTTT. This gives the protein CVSLAGRNTEAFF. V is TRBV27 and J is TRBJ1-1; no clear D gene. The germline V gene has CDR1 MNHEY and CDR2 SMNVEV (reference sequence). This CDR3 has 13 amino acids.

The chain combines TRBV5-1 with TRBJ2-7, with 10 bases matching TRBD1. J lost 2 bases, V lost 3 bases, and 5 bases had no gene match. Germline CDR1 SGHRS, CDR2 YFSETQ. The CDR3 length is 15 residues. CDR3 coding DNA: TGCGCCAGCAGCTCGACAGGGGGCCCAACCTACGAGCAGTACTTC. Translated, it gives CASSSTGGPTYEQYF.

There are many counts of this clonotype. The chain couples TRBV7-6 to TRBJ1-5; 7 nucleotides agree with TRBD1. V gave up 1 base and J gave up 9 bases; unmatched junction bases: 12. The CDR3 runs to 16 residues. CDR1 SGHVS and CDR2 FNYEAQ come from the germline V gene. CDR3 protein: CASSLVGGTDPGPQHF. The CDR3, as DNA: TGTGCCAGCAGCTTAGTGGGCGGGACAGACCCGGGGCCCCAGCATTTT.

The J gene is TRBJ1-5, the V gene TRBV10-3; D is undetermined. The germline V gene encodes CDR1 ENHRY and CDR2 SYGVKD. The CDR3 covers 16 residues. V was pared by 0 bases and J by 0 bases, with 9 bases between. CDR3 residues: CAISESTLGSNQPQHF. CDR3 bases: TGTGCCATCAGTGAGTCGACTTTGGGTAGCAATCAGCCCCAGCATTTT.

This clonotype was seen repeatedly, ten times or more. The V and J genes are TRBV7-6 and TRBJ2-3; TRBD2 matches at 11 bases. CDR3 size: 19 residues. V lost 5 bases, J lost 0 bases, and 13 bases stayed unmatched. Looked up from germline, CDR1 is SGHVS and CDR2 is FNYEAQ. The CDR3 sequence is CASSPELAGEYSSTDTQYF. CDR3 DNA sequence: TGTGCCAGCAGCCCAGAACTAGCGGGAGAGTACTCTAGCACAGATACGCAGTATTTT. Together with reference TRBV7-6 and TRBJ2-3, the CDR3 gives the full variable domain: GAGVSQSPRYKVTKRGQDVALRCDPISGHVSLYWYRQALGQGPEFLTYFNYEAQQDKSGLPNDRFSAERPEGSISTLTIQRTEQRDSAMYRCASSPELAGEYSSTDTQYFGPGTRLTVL.

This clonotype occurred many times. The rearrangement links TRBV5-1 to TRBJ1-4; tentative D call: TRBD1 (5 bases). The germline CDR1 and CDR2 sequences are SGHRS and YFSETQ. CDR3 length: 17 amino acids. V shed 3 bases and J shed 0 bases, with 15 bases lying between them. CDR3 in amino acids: CASSWGPDTPTNEKLFF. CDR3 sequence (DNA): TGCGCCAGCAGCTGGGGCCCGGACACACCAACTAATGAAAAACTGTTTTTT. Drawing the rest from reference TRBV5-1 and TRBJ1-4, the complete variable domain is KAGVTQTPRYLIKTRGQQVTLSCSPISGHRSVSWYQQTPGQGLQFLFEYFSETQRNKGNFPGRFSGRQFSNSRSEMNVSTLELGDSALYLCASSWGPDTPTNEKLFFGSGTQLSVL.

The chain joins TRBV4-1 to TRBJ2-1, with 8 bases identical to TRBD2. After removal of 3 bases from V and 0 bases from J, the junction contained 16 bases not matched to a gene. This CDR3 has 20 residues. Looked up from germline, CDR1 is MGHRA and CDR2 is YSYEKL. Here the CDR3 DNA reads TGCGCCAGCAGCCAGTCATCGGGACTAGGGTTCCCCGACTCCTACAATGAGCAGTTCTTC. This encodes CASSQSSGLGFPDSYNEQFF.

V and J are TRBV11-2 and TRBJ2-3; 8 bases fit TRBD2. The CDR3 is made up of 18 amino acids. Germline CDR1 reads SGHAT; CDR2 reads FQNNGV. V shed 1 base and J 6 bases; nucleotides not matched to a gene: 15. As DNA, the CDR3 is TGTGCCAGCAGCTTAGGCCGATCTCCGGCGGGGGGTAGGGATACGCAGTATTTT. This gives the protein CASSLGRSPAGGRDTQYF.

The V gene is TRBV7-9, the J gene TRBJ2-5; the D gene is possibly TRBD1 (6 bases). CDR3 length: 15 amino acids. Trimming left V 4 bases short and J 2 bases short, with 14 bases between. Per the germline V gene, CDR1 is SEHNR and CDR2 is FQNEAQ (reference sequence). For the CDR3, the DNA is TGTGCCAGCAGCTCAACTCGGGACATTCAAGAGACCCAGTACTTC. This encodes CASSSTRDIQETQYF.

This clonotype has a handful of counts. The CDR3 sequence: CASSSPTGEGYTF. The CDR3 DNA sequence: TGTGCCAGCAGTTCACCCACAGGGGAGGGCTACACCTTC. The chain carries TRBV27 and TRBJ1-2, with 7 bases identical to TRBD1. This CDR3 contains 13 residues. Germline CDR1 MNHEY, CDR2 SMNVEV (reference sequence). J gave up 8 bases and V 4 bases, and 7 bases lay outside the gene matches.

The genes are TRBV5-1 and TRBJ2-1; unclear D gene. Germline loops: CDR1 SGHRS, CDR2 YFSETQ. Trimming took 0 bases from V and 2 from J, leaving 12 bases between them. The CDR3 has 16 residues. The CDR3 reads CASSLGGLSAYNEQFF. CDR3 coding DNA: TGCGCCAGCAGCTTGGGAGGTTTGTCGGCCTACAATGAGCAGTTCTTC.